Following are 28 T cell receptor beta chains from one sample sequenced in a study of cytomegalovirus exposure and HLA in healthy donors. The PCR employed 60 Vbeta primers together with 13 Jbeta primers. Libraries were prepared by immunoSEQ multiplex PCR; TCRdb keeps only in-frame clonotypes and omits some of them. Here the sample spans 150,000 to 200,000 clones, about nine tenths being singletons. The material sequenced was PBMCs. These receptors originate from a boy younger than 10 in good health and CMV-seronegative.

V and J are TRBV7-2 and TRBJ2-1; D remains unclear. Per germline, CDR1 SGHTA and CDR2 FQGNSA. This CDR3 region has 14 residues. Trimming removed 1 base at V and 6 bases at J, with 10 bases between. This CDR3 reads CASSLGGPSNEQFF. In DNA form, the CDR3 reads TGTGCCAGCAGCTTAGGCGGCCCCAGCAATGAGCAGTTCTTC.

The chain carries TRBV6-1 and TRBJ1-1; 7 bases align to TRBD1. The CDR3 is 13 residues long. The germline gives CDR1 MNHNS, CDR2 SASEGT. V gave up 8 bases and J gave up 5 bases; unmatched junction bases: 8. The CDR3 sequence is CASWEPGGTEAFF. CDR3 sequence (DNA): TGTGCCAGCTGGGAACCAGGGGGGACTGAAGCTTTCTTT.

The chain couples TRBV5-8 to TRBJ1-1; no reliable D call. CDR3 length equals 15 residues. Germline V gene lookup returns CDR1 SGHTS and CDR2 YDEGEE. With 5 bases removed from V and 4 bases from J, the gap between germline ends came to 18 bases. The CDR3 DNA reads TGTGCCAGCAGGCGCGGCCCTATAACTCCCACTGAAGCTTTCTTT. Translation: CASRRGPITPTEAFF.

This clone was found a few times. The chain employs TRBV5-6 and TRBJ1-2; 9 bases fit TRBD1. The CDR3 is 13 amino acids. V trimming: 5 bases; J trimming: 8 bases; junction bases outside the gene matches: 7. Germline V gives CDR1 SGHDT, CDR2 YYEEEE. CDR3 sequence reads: CASSRDRDGGYTF. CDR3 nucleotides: TGTGCCAGCAGTCGGGACAGGGACGGAGGCTACACCTTC.

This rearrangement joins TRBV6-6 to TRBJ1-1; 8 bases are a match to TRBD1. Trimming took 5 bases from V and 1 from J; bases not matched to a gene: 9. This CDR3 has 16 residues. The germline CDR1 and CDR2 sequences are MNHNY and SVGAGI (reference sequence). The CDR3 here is CASSHGGGQGNTEAFF. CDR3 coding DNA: TGTGCCAGCAGTCACGGAGGCGGACAGGGGAACACTGAAGCTTTCTTT.

The CDR3 bases are TGTGCCAGCTCACCAAGGGAGGGACCCGCCGAGCAGTACTTC. Protein: CASSPREGPAEQYF. The genes are TRBV18 and TRBJ2-7, with TRBD2 matching over 7 bases. Germline V gene data show CDR1 as KGHSH and CDR2 as LQKENI. The CDR3 runs to 14 residues. Trimming cost V 2 bases and J 6 bases; bases outside gene matches: 7.

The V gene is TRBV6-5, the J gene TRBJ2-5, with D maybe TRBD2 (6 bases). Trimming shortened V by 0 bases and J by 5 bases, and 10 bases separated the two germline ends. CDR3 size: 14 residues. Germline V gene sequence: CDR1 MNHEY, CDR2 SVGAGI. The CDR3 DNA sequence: TGTGCCAGCAGTTACTCTCTAGCGACGGAGACCCAGTACTTC. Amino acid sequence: CASSYSLATETQYF.

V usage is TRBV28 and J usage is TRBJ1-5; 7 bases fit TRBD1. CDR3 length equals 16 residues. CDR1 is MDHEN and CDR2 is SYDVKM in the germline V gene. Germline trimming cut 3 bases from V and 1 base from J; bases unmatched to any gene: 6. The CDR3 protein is CASSFSHRGSNQPQHF. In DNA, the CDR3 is TGTGCCAGCAGTTTCAGTCACAGGGGCAGCAATCAGCCCCAGCATTTT.

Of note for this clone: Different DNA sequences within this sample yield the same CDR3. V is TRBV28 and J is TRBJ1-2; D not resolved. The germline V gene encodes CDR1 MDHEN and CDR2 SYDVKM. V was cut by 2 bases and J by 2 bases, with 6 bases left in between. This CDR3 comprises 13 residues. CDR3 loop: CASSLDGNYGYTF. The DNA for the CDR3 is TGTGCCAGCAGTTTAGATGGCAACTATGGCTACACCTTC.

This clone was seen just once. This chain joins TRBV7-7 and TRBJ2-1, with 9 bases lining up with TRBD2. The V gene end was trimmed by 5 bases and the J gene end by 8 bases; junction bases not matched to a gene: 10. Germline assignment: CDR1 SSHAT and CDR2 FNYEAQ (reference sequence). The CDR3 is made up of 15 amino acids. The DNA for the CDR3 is TGTGCCAGCAGCCGCCGGTTGGGCGGGGGGGATGAGCAGTTCTTC. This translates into CASSRRLGGGDEQFF.

The CDR3 nucleotides read TGTGCCATCAGTGATGGGAGGGTAGATGGCACCGGGGAGCTGTTTTTT. As protein: CAISDGRVDGTGELFF. The genes are TRBV10-3 and TRBJ2-2; 7 nucleotides match TRBD2. Germline V gene sequence: CDR1 ENHRY, CDR2 SYGVKD. The V gene end was trimmed by 3 bases and the J gene end by 4 bases; junction bases not matched to a gene: 8. The CDR3 runs to 16 residues.

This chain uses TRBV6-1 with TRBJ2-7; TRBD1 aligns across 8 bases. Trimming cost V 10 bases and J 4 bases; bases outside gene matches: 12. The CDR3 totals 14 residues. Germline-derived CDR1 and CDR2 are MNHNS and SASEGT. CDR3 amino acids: CATSRGRTQYEQYF. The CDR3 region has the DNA TGTGCCACCTCCAGGGGGCGAACACAATACGAGCAGTACTTC.

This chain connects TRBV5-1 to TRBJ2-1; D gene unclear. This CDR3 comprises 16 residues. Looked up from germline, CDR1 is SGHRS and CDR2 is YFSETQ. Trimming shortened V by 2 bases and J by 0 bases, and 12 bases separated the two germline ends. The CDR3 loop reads CASSLDIPPSYNEQFF. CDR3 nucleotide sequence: TGCGCCAGCAGCTTAGACATACCTCCCTCCTACAATGAGCAGTTCTTC.

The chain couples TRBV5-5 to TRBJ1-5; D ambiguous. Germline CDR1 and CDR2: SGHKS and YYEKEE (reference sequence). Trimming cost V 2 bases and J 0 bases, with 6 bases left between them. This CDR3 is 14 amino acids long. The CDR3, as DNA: TGTGCCAGCAGCTTCCGGGATAGCAATCAGCCCCAGCATTTT. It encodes CASSFRDSNQPQHF.

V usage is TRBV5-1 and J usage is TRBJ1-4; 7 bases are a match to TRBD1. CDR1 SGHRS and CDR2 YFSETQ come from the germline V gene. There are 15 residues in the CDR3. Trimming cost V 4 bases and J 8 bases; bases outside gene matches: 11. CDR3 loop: CASSTAGTAGEKLFF. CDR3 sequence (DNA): TGCGCCAGCAGCACTGCCGGGACAGCCGGGGAAAAACTGTTTTTT.

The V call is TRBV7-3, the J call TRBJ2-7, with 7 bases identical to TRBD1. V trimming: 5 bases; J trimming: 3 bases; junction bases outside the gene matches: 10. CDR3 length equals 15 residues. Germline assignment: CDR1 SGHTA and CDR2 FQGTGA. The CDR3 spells CASSPGGTYHYEQYF. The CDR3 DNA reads TGTGCCAGCAGCCCAGGGGGTACCTACCACTACGAGCAGTACTTC.

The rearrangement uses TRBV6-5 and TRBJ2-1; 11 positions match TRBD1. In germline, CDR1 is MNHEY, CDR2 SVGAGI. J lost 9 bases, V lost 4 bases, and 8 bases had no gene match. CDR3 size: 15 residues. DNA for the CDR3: TGTGCCAGCAGTTCCGGGACAGGGGGTCATGGTGAGCAGTTCTTC. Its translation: CASSSGTGGHGEQFF.

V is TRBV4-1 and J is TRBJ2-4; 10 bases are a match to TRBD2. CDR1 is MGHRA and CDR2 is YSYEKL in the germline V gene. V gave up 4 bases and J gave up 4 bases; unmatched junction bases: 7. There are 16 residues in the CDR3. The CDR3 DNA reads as TGCGCCAGCAGCCCATCCCTGACTAGCGGGAAAAACATTCAGTACTTC. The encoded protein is CASSPSLTSGKNIQYF.

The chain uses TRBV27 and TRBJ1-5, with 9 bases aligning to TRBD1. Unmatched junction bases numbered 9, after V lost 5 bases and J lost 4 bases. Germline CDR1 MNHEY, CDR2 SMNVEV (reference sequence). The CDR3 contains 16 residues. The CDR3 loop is CASSPGQGNFNQPQHF. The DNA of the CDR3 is TGTGCCAGCAGTCCCGGACAGGGGAACTTTAATCAGCCCCAGCATTTT.

CDR3 in DNA: TGTGCCAGCAGCGAGAGGACAGCTAGCACAGATACGCAGTATTTT. This sequence encodes CASSERTASTDTQYF. V is TRBV6-1 and J is TRBJ2-3; TRBD1 is a possible D gene (6 bases). The CDR3 loop spans 15 amino acids. From germline, CDR1 is MNHNS and CDR2 SASEGT. Deletions cut 6 bases from V and 0 bases from J, with 13 bases between.

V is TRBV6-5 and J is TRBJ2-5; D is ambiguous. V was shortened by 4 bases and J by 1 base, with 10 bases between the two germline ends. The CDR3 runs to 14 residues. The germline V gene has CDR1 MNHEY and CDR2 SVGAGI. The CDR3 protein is CASSFGTLQETQYF. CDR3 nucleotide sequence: TGTGCCAGCAGTTTTGGCACCCTCCAAGAGACCCAGTACTTC.

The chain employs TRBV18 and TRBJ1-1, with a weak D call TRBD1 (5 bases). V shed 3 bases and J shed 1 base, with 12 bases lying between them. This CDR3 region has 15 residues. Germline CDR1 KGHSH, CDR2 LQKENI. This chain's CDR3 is CASSPPGVSNTEAFF. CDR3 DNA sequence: TGTGCCAGCTCACCTCCGGGGGTATCGAACACTGAAGCTTTCTTT. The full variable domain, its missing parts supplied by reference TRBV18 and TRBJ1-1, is NAGVMQNPRHLVRRRGQEARLRCSPMKGHSHVYWYRQLPEEGLKFMVYLQKENIIDESGMPKERFSAEFPKEGPSILRIQQVVRGDSAAYFCASSPPGVSNTEAFFGQGTRLTVV.

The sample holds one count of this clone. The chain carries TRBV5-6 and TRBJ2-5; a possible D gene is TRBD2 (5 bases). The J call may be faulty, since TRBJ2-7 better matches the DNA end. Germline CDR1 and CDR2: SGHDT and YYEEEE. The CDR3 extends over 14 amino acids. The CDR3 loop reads CASSPGNIAYEQYF. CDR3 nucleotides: TGTGCCAGCAGTCCGGGAAACATAGCCTACGAGCAGTACTTC.

The CDR3 DNA reads TGTGCCAGCAGTGCCACAGGGGGCTCCTACGAGCAGTACTTC. Residues: CASSATGGSYEQYF. The chain recombines TRBV27 with TRBJ2-7; 8 bases are shared with TRBD1. The CDR3 runs 14 residues. CDR1 MNHEY and CDR2 SMNVEV come from the germline V gene (reference sequence). Germline trimming cut 5 bases from V and 0 bases from J; bases unmatched to any gene: 3.

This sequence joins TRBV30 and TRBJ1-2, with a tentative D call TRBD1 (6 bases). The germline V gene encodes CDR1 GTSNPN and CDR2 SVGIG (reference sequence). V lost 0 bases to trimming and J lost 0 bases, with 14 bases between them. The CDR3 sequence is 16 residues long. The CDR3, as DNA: TGTGCCTGGAGTGTCGGGGGGGCCCACACTAACTATGGCTACACCTTC. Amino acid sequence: CAWSVGGAHTNYGYTF.

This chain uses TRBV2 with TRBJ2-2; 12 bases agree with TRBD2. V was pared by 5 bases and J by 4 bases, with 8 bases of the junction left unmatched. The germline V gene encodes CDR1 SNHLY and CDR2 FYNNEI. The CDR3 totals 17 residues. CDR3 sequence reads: CASSPLGLAGSTGELFF. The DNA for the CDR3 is TGTGCCAGCAGTCCCCTAGGACTAGCGGGGTCCACCGGGGAGCTGTTTTTT.

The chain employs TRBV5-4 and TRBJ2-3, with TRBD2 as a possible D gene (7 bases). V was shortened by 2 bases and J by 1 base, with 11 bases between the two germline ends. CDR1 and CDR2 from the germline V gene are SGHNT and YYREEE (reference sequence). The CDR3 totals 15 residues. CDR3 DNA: TGTGCCAGCAGCTTTGGGGGGGCTGGCACAGATACGCAGTATTTT. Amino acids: CASSFGGAGTDTQYF.

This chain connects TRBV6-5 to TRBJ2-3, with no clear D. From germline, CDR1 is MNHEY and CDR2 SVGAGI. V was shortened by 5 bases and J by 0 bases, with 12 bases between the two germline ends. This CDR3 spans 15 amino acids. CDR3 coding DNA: TGTGCCAGCAGTGCAACGTACAAAAGCACAGATACGCAGTATTTT. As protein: CASSATYKSTDTQYF.